This record concerns one T cell receptor beta chain sequence. Its target is not known. The test was conducted at deep level. On sorted subsets, replicate PCRs used roughly 190 ng DNA, or tens of thousands of T cell genomes. The data were produced by immunoSEQ multiplex PCR, yet TCRdb's version contains in-frame clones alone and is incomplete. The sample records a few million clones, almost 96% being singletons. The data stem from a study of shared clonotypes between healthy human individuals. Study-wide results and limits: The study's rarefaction showed incomplete sorted-subset sequencing despite large depth.

V was pared by 2 bases and J by 0 bases, with 6 bases between. CDR3 size: 14 residues. Germline CDR1 and CDR2: SGHAT and FQNNGV. This clonotype originated in a man in his late teens or twenties in good health. The gene calls are TRBV11-2 and TRBJ2-3; D is possibly TRBD1 or TRBD2 (5 bases each). Sequencing was done on a sample of naive CD4+ T cells sorted from blood. Subset denoted: CD45RA+ positively selected. Here the CDR3 reads CASSLRDSTDTQYF. CDR3 DNA: TGTGCCAGCAGCTTAAGGGACAGCACAGATACGCAGTATTTT.